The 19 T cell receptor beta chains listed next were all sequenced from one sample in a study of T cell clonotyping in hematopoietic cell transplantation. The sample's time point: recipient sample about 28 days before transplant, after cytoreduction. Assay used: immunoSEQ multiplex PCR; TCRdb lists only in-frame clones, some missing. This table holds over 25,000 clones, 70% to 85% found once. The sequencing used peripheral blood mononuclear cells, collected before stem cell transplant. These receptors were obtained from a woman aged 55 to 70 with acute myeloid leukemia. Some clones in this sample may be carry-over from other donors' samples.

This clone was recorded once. CDR3 loop: CASSPEGVSNQPQHF. CDR3 bases: TGTGCCAGCAGCCCCGAGGGGGTTAGCAATCAGCCCCAGCATTTT. The chain recombines TRBV7-2 with TRBJ1-5; the D gene is possibly TRBD1 (6 bases). The CDR3 totals 15 residues. Germline V lookup: CDR1 SGHTA, CDR2 FQGNSA. The V gene lost 5 bases and the J gene lost 0 bases, with 11 bases spanning the gap.

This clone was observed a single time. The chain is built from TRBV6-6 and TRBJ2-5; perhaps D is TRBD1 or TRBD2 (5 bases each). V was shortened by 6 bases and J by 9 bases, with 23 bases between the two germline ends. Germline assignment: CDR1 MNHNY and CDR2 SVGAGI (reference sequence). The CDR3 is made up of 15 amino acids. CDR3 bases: TGTGCCAGCAGGCCAGAAGACGGCGGTAGAGGGGCCCAGTACTTC. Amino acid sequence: CASRPEDGGRGAQYF.

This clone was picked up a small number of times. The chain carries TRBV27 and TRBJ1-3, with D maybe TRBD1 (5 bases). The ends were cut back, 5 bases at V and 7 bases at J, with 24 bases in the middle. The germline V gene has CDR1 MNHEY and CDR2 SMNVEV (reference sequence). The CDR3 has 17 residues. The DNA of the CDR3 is TGTGCCAGCAGTCCTTGGGGGTCAAACTCCCTTTTGAACACCATATATTTT. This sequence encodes CASSPWGSNSLLNTIYF.

Written as DNA, the CDR3 is TGTGCCAGCAGTGAACAGGGAGGGGATACGCAGTATTTT. Its protein product is CASSEQGGDTQYF. The genes are TRBV6-4 and TRBJ2-3; the D gene is possibly TRBD2 (7 bases). Trimming shortened V by 3 bases and J by 6 bases, and 10 bases separated the two germline ends. The CDR3 runs to 13 residues. Germline V lookup: CDR1 MRHNA, CDR2 SNTAGT.

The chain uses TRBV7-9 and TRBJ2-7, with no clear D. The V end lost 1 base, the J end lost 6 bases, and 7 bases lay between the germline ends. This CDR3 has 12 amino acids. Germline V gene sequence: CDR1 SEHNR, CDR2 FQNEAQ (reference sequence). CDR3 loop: CASSLGALEQYF. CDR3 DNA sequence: TGTGCCAGCAGCTTAGGGGCGCTCGAGCAGTACTTC.

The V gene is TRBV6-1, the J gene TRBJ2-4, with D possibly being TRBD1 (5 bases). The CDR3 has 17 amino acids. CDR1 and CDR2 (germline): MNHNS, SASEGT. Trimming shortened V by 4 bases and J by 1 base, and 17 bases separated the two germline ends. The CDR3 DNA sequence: TGTGCCAGCAGTGGGGGCCGATCCCGAGAGGCCAAAAACATTCAGTACTTC. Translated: CASSGGRSREAKNIQYF.

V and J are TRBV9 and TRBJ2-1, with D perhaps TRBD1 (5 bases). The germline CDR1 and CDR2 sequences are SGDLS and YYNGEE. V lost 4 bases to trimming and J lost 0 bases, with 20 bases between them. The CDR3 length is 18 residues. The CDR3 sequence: CASSPPGWGGSSYNEQFF. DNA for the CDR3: TGTGCCAGCAGCCCTCCCGGGTGGGGCGGTAGCTCCTACAATGAGCAGTTCTTC.

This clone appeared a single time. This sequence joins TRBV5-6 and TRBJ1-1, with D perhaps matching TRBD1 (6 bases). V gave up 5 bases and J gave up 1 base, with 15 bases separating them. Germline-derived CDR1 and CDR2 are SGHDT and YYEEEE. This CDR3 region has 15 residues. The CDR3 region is CASRPGVHTNTEAFF. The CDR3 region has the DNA TGTGCCAGCAGGCCAGGGGTCCACACGAACACTGAAGCTTTCTTT.

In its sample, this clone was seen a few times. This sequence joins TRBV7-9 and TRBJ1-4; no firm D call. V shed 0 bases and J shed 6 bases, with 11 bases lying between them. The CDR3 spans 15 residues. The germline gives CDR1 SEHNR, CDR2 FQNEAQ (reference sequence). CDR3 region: CASSLAGVLDEKLFF. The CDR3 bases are TGTGCCAGCAGCTTAGCCGGGGTCCTAGATGAAAAACTGTTTTTT.

The CDR3 is CASSLAKGGNYYEQYF. CDR3 nucleotide sequence: TGTGCCAGCAGCTTAGCGAAAGGGGGGAATTATTACGAGCAGTACTTC. This chain links TRBV11-2 with TRBJ2-7; D may be TRBD1 or TRBD2 (6 bases each). The CDR3 totals 16 residues. Germline V CDR1 and CDR2: SGHAT, FQNNGV. Trimming took off 1 base at V and 4 bases at J, with 17 bases between the two ends.

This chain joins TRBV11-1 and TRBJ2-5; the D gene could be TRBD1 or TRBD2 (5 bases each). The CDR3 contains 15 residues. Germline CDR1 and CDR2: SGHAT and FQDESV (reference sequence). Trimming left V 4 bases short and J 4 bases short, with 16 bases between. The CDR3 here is CASSSSEGGGETQYF. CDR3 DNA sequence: TGTGCCAGCAGCTCGAGTGAGGGTGGGGGAGAGACCCAGTACTTC.

The CDR3: CASSLLRDRGAGELFF. CDR3 DNA sequence: TGTGCCAGCAGCTTGTTAAGGGACAGGGGGGCCGGGGAGCTGTTTTTT. The chain couples TRBV5-6 to TRBJ2-2; 11 nucleotides line up with TRBD1. Germline CDR1 is SGHDT and CDR2 is YYEEEE. J lost 6 bases, V lost 1 base, and 5 bases had no gene match. The CDR3 is made up of 16 amino acids.

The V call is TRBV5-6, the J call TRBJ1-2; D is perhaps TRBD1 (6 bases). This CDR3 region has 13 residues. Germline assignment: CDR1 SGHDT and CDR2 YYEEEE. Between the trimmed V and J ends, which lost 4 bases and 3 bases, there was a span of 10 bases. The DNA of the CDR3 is TGTGCCAGCAGCCCCAGGGGTTACTATGGCTACACCTTC. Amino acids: CASSPRGYYGYTF.

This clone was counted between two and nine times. CDR3 in DNA: TGCGCCAGGACCGGGGAGGGGGCGATTAAAGCTTTCTTT. Its protein product is CARTGEGAIKAFF. The J gene is TRBJ1-1, the V gene TRBV10-1, with 7 bases that match TRBD1. Germline V gene sequence: CDR1 WNHNN, CDR2 SYGVQD (reference sequence). V gave up 9 bases and J gave up 9 bases; unmatched junction bases: 13. The CDR3 is 13 amino acids.

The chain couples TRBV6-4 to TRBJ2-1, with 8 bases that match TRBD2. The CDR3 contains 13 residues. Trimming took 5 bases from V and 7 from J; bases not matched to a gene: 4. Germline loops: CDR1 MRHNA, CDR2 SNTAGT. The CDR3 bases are TGTGCCAGCAGTAGCGGGAGTGAGAATGAGCAGTTCTTC. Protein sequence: CASSSGSENEQFF.

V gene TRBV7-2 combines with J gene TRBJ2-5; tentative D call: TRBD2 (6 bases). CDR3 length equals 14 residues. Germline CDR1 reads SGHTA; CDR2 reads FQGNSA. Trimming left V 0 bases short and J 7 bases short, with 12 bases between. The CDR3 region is CASSLAPGEGTQYF. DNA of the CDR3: TGTGCCAGCAGCTTAGCGCCGGGAGAAGGGACCCAGTACTTC.

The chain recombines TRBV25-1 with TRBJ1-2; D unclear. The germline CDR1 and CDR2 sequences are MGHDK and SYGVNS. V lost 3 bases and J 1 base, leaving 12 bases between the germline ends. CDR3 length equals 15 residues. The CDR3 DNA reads TGTGCCAGCAGTGATCCCGGGGTTAGTAACTATGGCTACACCTTC. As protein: CASSDPGVSNYGYTF.

CDR3 in DNA: TGTGCCAGCAGCCCTACCGGGACAGGGGGCCACGAGCAGTACTTC. This encodes CASSPTGTGGHEQYF. V is TRBV9 and J is TRBJ2-7; 12 nucleotides align to TRBD1. This CDR3 has 15 residues. V was clipped by 4 bases and J by 5 bases; unmatched bases: 7. Germline loops: CDR1 SGDLS, CDR2 YYNGEE.

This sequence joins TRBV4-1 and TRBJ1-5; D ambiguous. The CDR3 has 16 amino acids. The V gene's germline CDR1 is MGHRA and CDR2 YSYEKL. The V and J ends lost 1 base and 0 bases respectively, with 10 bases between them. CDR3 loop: CASSQVLGISNQPQHF. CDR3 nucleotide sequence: TGCGCCAGCAGCCAAGTGCTGGGAATTAGCAATCAGCCCCAGCATTTT.